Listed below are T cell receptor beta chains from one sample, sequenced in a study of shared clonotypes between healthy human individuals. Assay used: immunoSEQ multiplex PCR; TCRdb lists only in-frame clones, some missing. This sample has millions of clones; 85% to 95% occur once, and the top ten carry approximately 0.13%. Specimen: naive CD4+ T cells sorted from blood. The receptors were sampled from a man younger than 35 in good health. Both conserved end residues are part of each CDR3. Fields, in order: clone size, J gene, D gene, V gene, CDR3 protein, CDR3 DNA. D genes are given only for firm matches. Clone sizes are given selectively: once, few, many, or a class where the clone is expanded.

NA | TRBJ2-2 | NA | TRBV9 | CASSLTREANTGELFF | TGTGCCAGCAGCTTAACCAGAGAGGCGAACACCGGGGAGCTGTTTTTT
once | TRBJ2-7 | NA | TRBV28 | CATKGGITGNYEQYF | TGTGCCACCAAAGGGGGAATAACAGGGAACTACGAGCAGTACTTC
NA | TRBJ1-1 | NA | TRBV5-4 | CASSGPVNTEAFF | TGTGCCAGCAGCGGGCCGGTGAACACTGAAGCTTTCTTT
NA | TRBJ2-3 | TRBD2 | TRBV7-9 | CASSSPIAGGLTDTQYF | TGTGCCAGCAGCTCACCCATAGCGGGGGGGCTGACAGATACGCAGTATTTT
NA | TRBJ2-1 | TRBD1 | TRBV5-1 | CASSPDLKQGIEQFF | TGCGCCAGCAGCCCTGACCTAAAACAGGGGATTGAGCAGTTCTTC
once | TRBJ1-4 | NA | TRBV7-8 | CASSLTGRTTNEKLFF | TGTGCCAGCAGCTTGACGGGACGGACAACAAATGAAAAACTGTTTTTT
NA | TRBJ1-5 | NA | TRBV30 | CAWSGGRGNQPQHF | TGTGCCTGGAGTGGAGGGAGGGGCAATCAGCCCCAGCATTTT
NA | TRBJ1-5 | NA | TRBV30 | CAWSVGSNQPQHF | TGTGCCTGGAGTGTAGGGAGCAATCAGCCCCAGCATTTT
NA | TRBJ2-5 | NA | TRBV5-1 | CASSRDQETQYF | TGCGCCAGCAGCAGAGACCAAGAGACCCAGTACTTC
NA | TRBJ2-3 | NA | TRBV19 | CASRPSGTDTQYF | TGTGCCAGTAGGCCTAGCGGCACAGATACGCAGTATTTT
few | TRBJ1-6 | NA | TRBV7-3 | CASSLRGGGYSPLHF | TGTGCCAGCAGCTTACGGGGTGGAGGGTACTCACCCCTCCACTTT
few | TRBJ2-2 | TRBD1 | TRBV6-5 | CASSPRGLATGELFF | TGTGCCAGCAGCCCCAGGGGGCTGGCCACCGGGGAGCTGTTTTTT
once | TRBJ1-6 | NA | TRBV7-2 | CASSPTGRSYNSPLHF | TGTGCCAGCAGCCCGACTGGGCGCTCCTATAATTCACCCCTCCACTTT
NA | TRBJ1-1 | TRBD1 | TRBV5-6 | CASSETGGSAEAFF | TGTGCCAGCAGCGAAACAGGGGGCTCCGCTGAAGCTTTCTTT
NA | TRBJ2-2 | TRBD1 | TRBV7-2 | CASSPTRDRGTGELFF | TGTGCCAGCAGCCCGACCCGGGACAGGGGCACCGGGGAGCTGTTTTTT
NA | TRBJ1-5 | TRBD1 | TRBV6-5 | CASSRDSRQPQHF | TGTGCCAGCAGCAGGGACAGCCGGCAGCCCCAGCATTTT
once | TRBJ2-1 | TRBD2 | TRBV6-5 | CASSRAGEVGEQFF | TGTGCCAGCAGTCGGGCGGGAGAGGTCGGTGAGCAGTTCTTC
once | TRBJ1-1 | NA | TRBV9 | CASMSQPNTEAFF | TGTGCCAGCATGTCACAACCGAACACTGAAGCTTTCTTT
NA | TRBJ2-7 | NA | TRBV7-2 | CASSLFGAAEQYF | TGTGCCAGCAGCTTATTTGGGGCAGCCGAGCAGTACTTC
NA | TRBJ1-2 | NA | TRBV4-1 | CASSQEFGGLNYGYTF | TGCGCCAGCAGCCAAGAATTCGGAGGGCTAAACTATGGCTACACCTTC
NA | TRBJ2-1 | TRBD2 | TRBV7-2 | CASSPGLALNEQFF | TGTGCCAGCAGCCCCGGACTAGCGCTTAATGAGCAGTTCTTC
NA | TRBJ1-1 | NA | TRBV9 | CASSVGSGVMNTEAFF | TGTGCCAGCAGCGTAGGATCAGGAGTCATGAACACTGAAGCTTTCTTT